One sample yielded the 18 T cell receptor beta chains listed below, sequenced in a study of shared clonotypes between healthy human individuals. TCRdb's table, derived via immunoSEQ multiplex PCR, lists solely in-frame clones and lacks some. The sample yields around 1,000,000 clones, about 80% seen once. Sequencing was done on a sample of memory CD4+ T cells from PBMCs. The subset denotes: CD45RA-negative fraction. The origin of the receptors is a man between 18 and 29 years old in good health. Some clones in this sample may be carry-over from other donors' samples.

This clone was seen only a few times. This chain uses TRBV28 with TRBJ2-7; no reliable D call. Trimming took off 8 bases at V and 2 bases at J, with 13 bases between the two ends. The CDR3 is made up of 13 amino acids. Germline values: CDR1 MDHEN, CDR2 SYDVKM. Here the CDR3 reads CASLHDKTYEQYF. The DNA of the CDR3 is TGTGCCAGCCTCCACGACAAGACCTACGAGCAGTACTTC.

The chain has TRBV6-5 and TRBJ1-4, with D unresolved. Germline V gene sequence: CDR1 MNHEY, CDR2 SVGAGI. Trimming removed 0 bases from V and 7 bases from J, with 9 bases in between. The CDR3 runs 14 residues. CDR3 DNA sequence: TGTGCCAGCAGTTACTCGTTCGGAGTTGAAAAACTGTTTTTT. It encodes CASSYSFGVEKLFF.

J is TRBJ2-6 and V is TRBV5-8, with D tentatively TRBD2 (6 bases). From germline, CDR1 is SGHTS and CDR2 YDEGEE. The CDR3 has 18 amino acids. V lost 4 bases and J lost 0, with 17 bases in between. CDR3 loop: CASSLPWGVSSGANVLTF. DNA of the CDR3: TGTGCCAGCAGCCTGCCTTGGGGGGTGAGCTCTGGGGCCAACGTCCTGACTTTC.

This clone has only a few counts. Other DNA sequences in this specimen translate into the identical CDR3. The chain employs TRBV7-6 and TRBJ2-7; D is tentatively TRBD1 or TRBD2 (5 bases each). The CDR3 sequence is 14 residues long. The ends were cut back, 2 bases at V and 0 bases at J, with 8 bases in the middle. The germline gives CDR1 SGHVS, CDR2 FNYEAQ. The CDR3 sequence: CASSLSGTSYEQYF. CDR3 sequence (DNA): TGTGCCAGCAGCTTATCGGGGACCTCCTACGAGCAGTACTTC.

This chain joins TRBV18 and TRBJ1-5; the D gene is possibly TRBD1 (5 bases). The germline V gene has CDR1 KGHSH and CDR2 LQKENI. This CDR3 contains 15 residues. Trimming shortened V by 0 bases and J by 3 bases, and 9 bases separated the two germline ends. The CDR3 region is CASSPPGEPNQPQHF. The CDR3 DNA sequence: TGTGCCAGCTCACCACCAGGGGAGCCCAATCAGCCCCAGCATTTT.

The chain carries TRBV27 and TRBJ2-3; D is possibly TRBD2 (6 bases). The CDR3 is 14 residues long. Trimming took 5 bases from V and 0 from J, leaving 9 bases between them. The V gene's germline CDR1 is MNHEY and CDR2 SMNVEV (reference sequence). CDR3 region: CASSIGTSTDTQYF. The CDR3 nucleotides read TGTGCCAGCAGTATCGGGACTAGCACAGATACGCAGTATTTT.

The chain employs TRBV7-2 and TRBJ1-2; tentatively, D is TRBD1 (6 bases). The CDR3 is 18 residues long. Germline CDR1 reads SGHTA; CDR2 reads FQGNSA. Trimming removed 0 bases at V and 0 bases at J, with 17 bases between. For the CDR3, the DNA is TGTGCCAGCAGCTTAGCGCCCAGACAGGATAAAGCTAACTATGGCTACACCTTC. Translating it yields CASSLAPRQDKANYGYTF.

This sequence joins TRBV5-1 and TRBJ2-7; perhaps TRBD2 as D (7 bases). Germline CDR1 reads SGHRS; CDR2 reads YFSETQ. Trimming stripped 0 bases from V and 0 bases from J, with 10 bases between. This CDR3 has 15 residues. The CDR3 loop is CASSLGAGASYEQYF. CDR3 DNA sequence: TGCGCCAGCAGCTTGGGTGCGGGGGCCTCCTACGAGCAGTACTTC.

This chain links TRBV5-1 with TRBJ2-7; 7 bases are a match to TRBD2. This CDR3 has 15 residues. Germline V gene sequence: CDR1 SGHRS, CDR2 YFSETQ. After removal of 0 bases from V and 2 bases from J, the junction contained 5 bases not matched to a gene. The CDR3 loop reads CASSLAGGSAYEQYF. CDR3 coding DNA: TGCGCCAGCAGCTTGGCCGGCGGGAGTGCCTACGAGCAGTACTTC.

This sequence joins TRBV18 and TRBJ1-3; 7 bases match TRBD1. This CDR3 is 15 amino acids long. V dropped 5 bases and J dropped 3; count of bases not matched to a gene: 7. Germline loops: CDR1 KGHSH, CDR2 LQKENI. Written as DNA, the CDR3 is TGTGCCAGCTCAACGGGACAGCCACTTGGAAACACCATATATTTT. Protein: CASSTGQPLGNTIYF.

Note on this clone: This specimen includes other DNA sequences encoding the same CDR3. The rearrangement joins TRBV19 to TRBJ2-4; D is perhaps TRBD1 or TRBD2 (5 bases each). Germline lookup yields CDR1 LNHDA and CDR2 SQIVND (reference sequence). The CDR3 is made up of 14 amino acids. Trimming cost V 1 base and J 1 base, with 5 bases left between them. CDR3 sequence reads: CASSIGGAKNIQYF. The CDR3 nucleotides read TGTGCCAGTAGTATAGGGGGGGCCAAAAACATTCAGTACTTC. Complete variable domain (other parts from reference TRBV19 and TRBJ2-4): DGGITQSPKYLFRKEGQNVTLSCEQNLNHDAMYWYRQDPGQGLRLIYYSQIVNDFQKGDIAEGYSVSREKKESFPLTVTSAQKNPTAFYLCASSIGGAKNIQYFGAGTRLSVL.

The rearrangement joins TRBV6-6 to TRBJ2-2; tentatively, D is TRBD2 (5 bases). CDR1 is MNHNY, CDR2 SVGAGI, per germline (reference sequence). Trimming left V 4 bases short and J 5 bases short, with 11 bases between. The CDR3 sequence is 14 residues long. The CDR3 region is CASSLGLHTGELFF. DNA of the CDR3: TGTGCCAGCAGTTTAGGACTCCATACCGGGGAGCTGTTTTTT.

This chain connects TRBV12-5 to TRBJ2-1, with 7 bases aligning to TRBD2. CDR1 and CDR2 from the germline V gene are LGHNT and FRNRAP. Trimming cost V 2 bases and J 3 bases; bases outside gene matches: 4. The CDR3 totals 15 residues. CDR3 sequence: CASGLSLADYNEQFF. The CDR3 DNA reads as TGTGCTAGTGGTTTGAGCCTAGCGGACTACAATGAGCAGTTCTTC.

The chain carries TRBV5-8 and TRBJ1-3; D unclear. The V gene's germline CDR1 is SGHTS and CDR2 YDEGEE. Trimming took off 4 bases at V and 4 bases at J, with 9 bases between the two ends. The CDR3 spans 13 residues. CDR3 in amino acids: CASSNRAGNTIYF. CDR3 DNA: TGTGCCAGCAGCAACCGGGCCGGAAACACCATATATTTT. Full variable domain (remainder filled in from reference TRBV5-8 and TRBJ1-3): EAGVTQSPTHLIKTRGQQATLRCSPISGHTSVYWYQQALGLGLQFLLWYDEGEERNRGNFPPRFSGRQFPNYSSELNVNALELEDSALYLCASSNRAGNTIYFGEGSWLTVV.

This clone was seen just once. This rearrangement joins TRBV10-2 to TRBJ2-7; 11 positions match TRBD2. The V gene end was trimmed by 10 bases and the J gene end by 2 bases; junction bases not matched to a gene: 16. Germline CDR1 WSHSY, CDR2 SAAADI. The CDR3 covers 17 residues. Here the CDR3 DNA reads TGCGCCACAGCCTCGAGACTAGCGGGAAGAGAGCCCTACGAGCAGTACTTC. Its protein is CATASRLAGREPYEQYF.

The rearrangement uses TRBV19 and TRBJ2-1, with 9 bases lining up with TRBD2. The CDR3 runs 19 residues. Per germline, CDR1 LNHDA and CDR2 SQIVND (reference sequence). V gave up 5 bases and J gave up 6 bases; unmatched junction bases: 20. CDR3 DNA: TGTGCCAGTAGTCTTAGGGCGGGAGGGCCAGATAGGGAAACCAATGAGCAGTTCTTC. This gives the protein CASSLRAGGPDRETNEQFF. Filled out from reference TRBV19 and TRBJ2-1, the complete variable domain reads DGGITQSPKYLFRKEGQNVTLSCEQNLNHDAMYWYRQDPGQGLRLIYYSQIVNDFQKGDIAEGYSVSREKKESFPLTVTSAQKNPTAFYLCASSLRAGGPDRETNEQFFGPGTRLTVL.

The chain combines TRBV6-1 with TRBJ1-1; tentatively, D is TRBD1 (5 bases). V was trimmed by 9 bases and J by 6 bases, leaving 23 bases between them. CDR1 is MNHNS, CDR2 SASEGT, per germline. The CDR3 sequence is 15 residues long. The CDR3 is CASRSQGNGVAEAFF. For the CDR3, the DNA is TGTGCCAGTAGGTCCCAGGGCAACGGGGTCGCTGAAGCTTTCTTT.

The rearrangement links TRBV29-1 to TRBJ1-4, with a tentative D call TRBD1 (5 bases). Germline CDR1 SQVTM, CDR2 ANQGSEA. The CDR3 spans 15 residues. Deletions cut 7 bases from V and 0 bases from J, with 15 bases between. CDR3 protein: CSALDSSTTNEKLFF. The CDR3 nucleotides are TGCAGCGCCCTAGACAGCAGTACAACTAATGAAAAACTGTTTTTT.